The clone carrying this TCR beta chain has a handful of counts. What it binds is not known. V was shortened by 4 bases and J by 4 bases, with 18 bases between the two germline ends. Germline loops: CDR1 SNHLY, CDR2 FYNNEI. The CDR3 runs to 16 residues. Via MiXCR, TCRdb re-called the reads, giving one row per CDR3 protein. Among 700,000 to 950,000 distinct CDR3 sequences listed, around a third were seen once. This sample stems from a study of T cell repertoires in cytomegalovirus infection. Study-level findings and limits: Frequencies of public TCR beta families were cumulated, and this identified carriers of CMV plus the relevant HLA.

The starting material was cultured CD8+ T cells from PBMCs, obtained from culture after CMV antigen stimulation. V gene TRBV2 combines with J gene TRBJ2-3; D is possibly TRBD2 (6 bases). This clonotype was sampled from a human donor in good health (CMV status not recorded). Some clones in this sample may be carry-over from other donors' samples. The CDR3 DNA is TGTGCCAGCAGTGGTTGGGCAGGCCCGGGGGCAGATACGCAGTATTTT. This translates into CASSGWAGPGADTQYF.